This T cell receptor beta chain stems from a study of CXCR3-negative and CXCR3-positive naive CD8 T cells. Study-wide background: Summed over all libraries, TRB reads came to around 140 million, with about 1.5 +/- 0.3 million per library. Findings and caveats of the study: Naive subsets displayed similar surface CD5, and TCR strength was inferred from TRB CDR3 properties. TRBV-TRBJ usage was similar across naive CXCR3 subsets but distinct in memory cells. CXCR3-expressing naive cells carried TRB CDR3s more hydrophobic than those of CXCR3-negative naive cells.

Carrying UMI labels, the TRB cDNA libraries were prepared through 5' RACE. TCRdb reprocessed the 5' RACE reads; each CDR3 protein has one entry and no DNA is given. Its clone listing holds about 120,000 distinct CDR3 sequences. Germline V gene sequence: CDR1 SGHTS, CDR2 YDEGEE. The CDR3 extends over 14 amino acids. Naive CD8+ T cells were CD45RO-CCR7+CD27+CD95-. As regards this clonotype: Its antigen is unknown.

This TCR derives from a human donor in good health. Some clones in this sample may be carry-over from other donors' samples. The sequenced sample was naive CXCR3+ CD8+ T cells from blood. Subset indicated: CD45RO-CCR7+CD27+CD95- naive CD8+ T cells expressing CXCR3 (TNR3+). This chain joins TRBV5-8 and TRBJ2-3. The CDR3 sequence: CASSLGANTDTQYF.